This T cell receptor beta chain stems from a study of vaccination and CD4 T cells after COVID-19. Treatment reported: approximately nine-day PBMC culture with coronavirus spike peptide pools or control peptides (ViraFEST assay). Sequence data for DNA of cultured CD4+ T cells were generated by the Oncomine TCR Beta short-read assay. Genomic DNA was drawn out of CD4+ T cells grown in culture. TCRdb analysed the PCR reads with MiXCR anew, one entry per CDR3 protein. The data hold about 11,000 distinct CDR3 sequences, with about half observed a single time. On this clonotype itself: Its antigen remains unknown.

Trimming took off 2 bases at V and 3 bases at J, with 5 bases between the two ends. Per germline, CDR1 SGHVS and CDR2 FQNEAQ. This CDR3 comprises 12 residues. Sequenced sample: CD4+ T cells from blood, cultured in vitro. The chain couples TRBV7-8 to TRBJ2-7; unclear D gene. The sequence was obtained from a human donor who had recovered from COVID-19. For the CDR3, the DNA is TGTGCCAGCAGCTTAACCAACTACGAGCAGTACTTC. This codes for CASSLTNYEQYF.